This TCR beta chain was identified during a study of regulatory T cells in long-lasting Graves disease. As for time point: newly diagnosed GD, antithyroid drugs for less than 3 months. Extracted PBMC RNA gave rise to the TCR library. V lost 1 base and J 7 bases, leaving 17 bases between the germline ends. The CDR3 totals 15 residues. Germline values: CDR1 DFQATT, CDR2 SNEGSKA (reference sequence). Investigators prepared the TCR beta libraries by applying iRepertoire HTBI primers and Arm-PCR of CDR3 regions. TCRdb passed the multiplex PCR reads through MiXCR, listing each CDR3 protein once. The sample holds more than 400,000 distinct CDR3 sequences, around 15% seen once. This clonotype was detected ten times or more. This same sample was also taken into another study, of T cells in Graves' hyperthyroidism and ophthalmopathy. Turning to that study: Clinicians diagnosed patients from clinical symptoms, serum thyroxine and TRAb, thyroid ultrasound and orbital computed tomography.

The chain is built from TRBV20-1 and TRBJ2-1, with D unresolved. Sequencing used peripheral blood mononuclear cells (PBMCs), obtained at new diagnosis, from a patient treated with antithyroid drugs. This sequence originates from a man aged 35 to 55 with Graves disease. CDR3 coding DNA: TGCAGTGCTAGAGCCGCCGACCACCCCCGGAATGAGCAGTTCTTC. Protein: CSARAADHPRNEQFF.